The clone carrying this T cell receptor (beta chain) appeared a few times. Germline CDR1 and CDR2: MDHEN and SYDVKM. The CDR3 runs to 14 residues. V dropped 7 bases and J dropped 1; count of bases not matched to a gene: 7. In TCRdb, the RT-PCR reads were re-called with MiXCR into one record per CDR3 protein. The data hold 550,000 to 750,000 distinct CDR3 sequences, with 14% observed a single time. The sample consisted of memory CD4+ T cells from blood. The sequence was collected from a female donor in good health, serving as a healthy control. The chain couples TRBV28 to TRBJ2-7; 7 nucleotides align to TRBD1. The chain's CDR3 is CASMVTGWSYEQYF. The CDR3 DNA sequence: TGTGCCAGCATGGTGACAGGGTGGTCCTACGAGCAGTACTTC. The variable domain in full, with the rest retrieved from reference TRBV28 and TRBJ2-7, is DVKVTQSSRYLVKRTGEKVFLECVQDMDHENMFWYRQDPGLGLRLIYFSYDVKMKEKGDIPEGYSVSREKKERFSLILESASTNQTSMYLCASMVTGWSYEQYFGPGTRLTVT.